This TCR beta chain was retrieved from a study of OX40 agonist ivuxolimab in advanced cancers. Overall study: A mean age of roughly 62 years, range roughly 23 to 85, was recorded, and over 65% were male.

This clone ranks as medium-sized. Its cognate antigen is unknown. Study-wide results and caveats: Also present in some nonresponders was a low level of normalized T-cell clonal expansion.

Measured with immunoSEQ multiplex PCR; TCRdb has only the in-frame clones, and not every one. The table lists 25,000 to 30,000 clones, more than 60% of them singletons. The CDR3 is 15 amino acids. Germline CDR1 is MGHRA and CDR2 is YSYEKL. V was clipped by 5 bases and J by 5 bases, with 16 bases between them. The V call is TRBV4-1, the J call TRBJ1-5, with D perhaps matching TRBD1 (5 bases). Sequenced here: CD4+ or CD8+ T cells sorted from blood, sampled in a trial of the OX40 agonist ivuxolimab. This TCR came from an adult with an advanced solid tumor such as melanoma, head and neck, liver or kidney cancer. CDR3 in DNA: TGCGCCAGCAGCAACGAGCTCGGGGGGTATCAGCCCCAGCATTTT. It yields the protein CASSNELGGYQPQHF.